By share of the sample, the clone carrying this T cell receptor (beta chain) is medium-sized. Its antigen is currently unknown. Preparation of the TCRbeta library was carried out with unique molecular identifiers. One entry per CDR3 protein results from TCRdb running MiXCR on the PCR reads. This table holds 200,000 to 250,000 distinct CDR3 sequences, around 9.2% found once. The length of the CDR3 is 13 residues. V was shortened by 4 bases and J by 7 bases, with 11 bases between the two germline ends. CDR1 is SGHRS, CDR2 YFSETQ, per germline. The entry originates in a study of T-cell reconstitution after alpha-beta-depleted transplantation in children. Points from the study as a whole: Expanded graft clones numbering several hundred reportedly gave rise to alpha-beta T cells about two months after transplant. Surviving recipient T cells and thymic progenitors underlay high day-60 TCRbeta diversity in some patients. At one year after transplant, newly produced T cells mostly accounted for T-cell counts and diversity.

This clonotype originated in a male patient aged 2 to 9 who had a stem cell transplant for acute myeloid leukemia, so the T cells may come from the graft donor. The source was PBMCs, mostly from graft donor cells, collected 360 days after TCRalphabeta/CD19-depleted stem cell transplant. This chain uses TRBV5-1 with TRBJ2-2, with unresolved D. The CDR3 loop is CASSPPRGGELFF. CDR3 DNA sequence: TGCGCCAGCAGCCCCCCTCGAGGCGGGGAGCTGTTTTTT.